This T cell receptor beta chain was recovered during a study of T cells in Graves' hyperthyroidism and ophthalmopathy. The CDR3 covers 16 residues. Trimming at V came to 3 bases and at J to 2 bases, leaving 7 bases not matched to a gene. CDR1 is SGHTA and CDR2 is FQGNSA in the germline V gene. TCR beta CDR3 region amplification was performed from RNA transcripts. The TCR CDR3 first-round RT-PCR relied on the HTBI primer set. TCRdb processed the multiplex PCR reads anew with MiXCR; each CDR3 protein has one entry. The data contain a few hundred thousand distinct CDR3 sequences, 15% to 18% of them singletons. This clonotype was observed at least ten times.

Sequencing was performed on blood. V and J are TRBV7-2 and TRBJ2-5, with 9 bases fitting TRBD2. The sequence derives from a young woman with Graves' hyperthyroidism. Written as DNA, the CDR3 is TGTGCCAGCAGCTTGGCGGGCGGGGGGGCTCAAGAGACCCAGTACTTC. It specifies CASSLAGGGAQETQYF. Using reference TRBV7-2 and TRBJ2-5 for the parts outside the CDR3, the full variable domain is GAGVSQSPSNKVTEKGKDVELRCDPISGHTALYWYRQSLGQGLEFLIYFQGNSAPDKSGLPSDRFSAERTGGSVSTLTIQRTQQEDSAVYLCASSLAGGGAQETQYFGPGTRLLVL.